This T cell receptor (beta chain) appears in the sequencing data of a study of blood T cell repertoires in COVID-19. The wider study: Nucleic acid was either cDNA or gDNA, and it came from T cells, B-cell-depleted T cells, or PBMCs.

Participants spanned ages about 18 to 95 years and resided in roughly 26 US areas. Allocation to cohorts depended on clinical history reported by the participants. Methods used by the authors: Cell counts per sample came from amplifying reference gene primers. The data were produced by immunoSEQ multiplex PCR, yet TCRdb's version contains in-frame clones alone and is incomplete. V, J and clone size are those of that table, while D and trimming were read from the DNA. The profile shows some 250,000 clones, approximately 90% of them singletons. Germline loops: CDR1 SGHTA, CDR2 FQGNSA. Trimming took off 4 bases at V and 4 bases at J, with 10 bases between the two ends. The CDR3 has 13 residues.

The chain has TRBV7-2 and TRBJ1-1, with no clear D. The source material was PBMCs or T cells enriched from blood (not recorded which). The sequence was obtained from a human donor in a cohort exposed to, infected with or recovered from COVID-19 (not recorded which). The donor label of this sample is uncertain. CDR3 residues: CASSWNTATEAFF. As DNA, the CDR3 is TGTGCCAGCAGCTGGAACACAGCCACTGAAGCTTTCTTT.